The 3 T cell receptor beta chains listed next were all sequenced from one sample in a study of blood T cells in healthy people across ages. The use of a sample-barcoded 5' primer and a J-beta primer mix characterized a second PCR of about 7 to 12 cycles. TCRdb recomputed calls from the 5' RACE reads with MiXCR, one row per CDR3 protein. The sample has 850,000 to 950,000 distinct CDR3 sequences; under 30% are singletons. Material for sequencing was blood. The origin of the receptors is a woman aged 80 or over in good health.

Many counts were recorded for this clonotype. The chain carries TRBV29-1 and TRBJ2-3; TRBD2 might be the D (5 bases). V was trimmed by 0 bases and J by 6 bases, leaving 13 bases between them. This CDR3 comprises 14 residues. Germline-derived CDR1 and CDR2 are SQVTM and ANQGSEA. The CDR3 spells CSVEDRAERDTQYF. In DNA, the CDR3 is TGCAGCGTTGAAGATCGAGCGGAACGGGATACGCAGTATTTT.

The sample holds a few counts of this clonotype. A much larger clonotype is one base distant, so this may be a read error. The genes are TRBV20-1 and TRBJ2-5; possibly TRBD2 for D (5 bases). This CDR3 is 12 amino acids long. The V gene's germline CDR1 is DFQATT and CDR2 SNEGSKA (reference sequence). CDR3 protein: CRARTHPETQYF. CDR3 nucleotides: TGCAGGGCGCGGACTCATCCGGAGACCCAGTACTTC.

This clonotype occurred a few times. V usage is TRBV6-6 and J usage is TRBJ2-7; D not certain. Germline-derived CDR1 and CDR2 are MNHNY and SVGAGI (reference sequence). The ends were cut back, 0 bases at V and 3 bases at J, with 12 bases in the middle. The CDR3 has 15 residues. CDR3 nucleotide sequence: TGTGCCAGCAGTTACTCGAGTTTGTCTCACTACGAGCAGTACTTC. The encoded protein is CASSYSSLSHYEQYF.